A single sample gave rise to the 3 T cell receptor beta chains below, sequenced in a study of T-cell reconstitution after alpha-beta-depleted transplantation in children (dated by TCRdb to the mid-2010s). Library generation was performed with PCR. TCRdb shows the sequencer as Illumina HiSeq 2500. TCR libraries were prepared with molecular barcoding, using unique molecular identifiers to normalize TCRbeta repertoire quantification. Using fastp trimming at Q25 and MiXCR clonotype assembly, TCRdb reanalyzed the public sequencing data and kept in-frame beta chains. Every distinct CDR3 protein forms one entry, paired with its most common genes and DNA. The sample yields 490,000 or so distinct CDR3 sequences; about an eighth were counted once. Together, the top ten hold roughly 5.4% of the sample. The sequenced sample was PBMCs from the stem cell graft donor, obtained from the stem cell graft. These receptors all come from a human donor who donated a stem cell graft to a child with combined immunodeficiency.

The V gene is TRBV5-1, the J gene TRBJ2-1; D gene uncertain. This CDR3 region has 13 residues. Germline CDR1 is SGHRS and CDR2 is YFSETQ. V was clipped by 2 bases and J by 4 bases, with 7 bases between them. The CDR3 bases are TGCGCCAGCAGCTTAATGCCTTACAATGAGCAGTTCTTC. This gives the protein CASSLMPYNEQFF.

The chain couples TRBV5-4 to TRBJ2-7; tentative D call: TRBD1 (6 bases). The CDR3 covers 14 residues. Germline V CDR1 and CDR2: SGHNT, YYREEE (reference sequence). V was cut by 0 bases and J by 3 bases, with 10 bases left in between. CDR3 sequence (DNA): TGTGCCAGCAGCTTGGATCAGGGGAACTACGAGCAGTACTTC. Residues: CASSLDQGNYEQYF.

This clonotype was picked up a small number of times. The rearrangement joins TRBV20-1 to TRBJ1-1; D may be TRBD1 (5 bases). This CDR3 has 11 amino acids. Looked up from germline, CDR1 is DFQATT and CDR2 is SNEGSKA (reference sequence). The CDR3 coding sequence is TGCAGCTTAACAGGGAACACTGAAGCTTTCTTT. Its protein is CSLTGNTEAFF.